These 22 T cell receptor beta chains share one sample of origin, sequenced in a study of cytomegalovirus exposure and HLA in healthy donors. Primers: 60 Vbeta forward and 13 Jbeta reverse. Method: immunoSEQ multiplex PCR; TCRdb's copy keeps in-frame clones and lacks some. This sample has more than 90,000 clones, with about 79% found just once. The sequenced material came from PBMCs. Source of these receptors: a woman between 18 and 30 years old in good health and CMV-seropositive.

This clone was observed once. This CDR3 reads CASSLWEDGFYGYTF. The CDR3, as DNA: TGTGCCAGCAGCCTCTGGGAGGACGGATTCTATGGCTACACCTTC. The rearrangement links TRBV11-3 to TRBJ1-2, with D unresolved. There are 15 residues in the CDR3. Germline CDR1 and CDR2: SGHNT and YENEEA. Trimming cost V 5 bases and J 4 bases, with 17 bases left between them.

This clone was seen more than once but under ten times. Sequence at one end of the junction differs from germline and may be a read error. This chain links TRBV7-9 with TRBJ1-1; D may be TRBD1 (6 bases). The germline gives CDR1 SEHNR, CDR2 FQNEAQ (reference sequence). The CDR3 is made up of 15 amino acids. The CDR3 region is CSSSGSDRPNTEAFF. The CDR3 nucleotides are TGTTCCAGCAGCGGATCGGACAGACCGAACACTGAAGCTTTCTTT.

The chain carries TRBV9 and TRBJ1-2; no reliable D call. CDR3 length: 14 residues. V lost 0 bases and J 1 base, leaving 7 bases between the germline ends. Germline values: CDR1 SGDLS, CDR2 YYNGEE. CDR3 protein: CASSVGNGNYGYTF. The CDR3 region has the DNA TGTGCCAGCAGCGTAGGAAACGGTAACTATGGCTACACCTTC.

The CDR3, as DNA: TGTGCCAGCAGCCAAGAAGGTGAGAGCGGGTTGCCCTACGAGCAGTACTTC. Encoded protein: CASSQEGESGLPYEQYF. This sequence joins TRBV4-2 and TRBJ2-7; the D gene is possibly TRBD2 (6 bases). The CDR3 runs to 17 residues. V lost 0 bases to trimming and J lost 2 bases, with 17 bases between them. CDR1 and CDR2 (germline): LGHNA, YNFKEQ.

The CDR3 coding sequence is TGTGCCAGCTGTTTCAGGATCTACGAGCAGTACTTC. This sequence encodes CASCFRIYEQYF. The genes are TRBV2 and TRBJ2-7; D is unresolved. Germline V gene sequence: CDR1 SNHLY, CDR2 FYNNEI. This CDR3 has 12 residues. The ends were cut back, 8 bases at V and 3 bases at J, with 11 bases in the middle.

V usage is TRBV5-1 and J usage is TRBJ2-2, with D perhaps matching TRBD1 (5 bases). Germline values: CDR1 SGHRS, CDR2 YFSETQ. Trimming removed 4 bases from V and 1 base from J, with 8 bases in between. The length of the CDR3 is 14 residues. CDR3 amino acids: CASSNGQNTGELFF. The CDR3 nucleotides are TGCGCCAGCAGCAATGGACAGAACACCGGGGAGCTGTTTTTT.

CDR3 coding DNA: TGTGCCAGCAGCCCCACCGGGGGGCTTGGTGGGGAAAAACTGTTTTTT. The encoded protein is CASSPTGGLGGEKLFF. The chain has TRBV28 and TRBJ1-4; maybe TRBD1 (6 bases). Germline V CDR1 and CDR2: MDHEN, SYDVKM. The CDR3 extends over 16 amino acids. Deletions cut 6 bases from V and 8 bases from J, with 22 bases between.

This clone came up a few times. V gene TRBV27 combines with J gene TRBJ1-1; 7 bases agree with TRBD1. V gave up 6 bases and J gave up 4 bases; unmatched junction bases: 5. The CDR3 is 13 residues long. Germline CDR1 is MNHEY and CDR2 is SMNVEV (reference sequence). Here the CDR3 DNA reads TGTGCCAGCAGCTTCCGGGACAGCACTGAAGCTTTCTTT. The encoded protein is CASSFRDSTEAFF.

The rearrangement uses TRBV11-2 and TRBJ2-7, with D perhaps matching TRBD2 (6 bases). CDR3 length equals 18 residues. Germline values: CDR1 SGHAT, CDR2 FQNNGV. The V end lost 2 bases, the J end lost 5 bases, and 25 bases lay between the germline ends. The CDR3 DNA sequence: TGTGCCAGCAGCTTACCTTCTTTTGGACGGAGGGAAATGAACGAGCAGTACTTC. This gives the protein CASSLPSFGRREMNEQYF.

The V gene is TRBV6-5, the J gene TRBJ2-7; 7 nucleotides agree with TRBD1. The CDR3 sequence is 15 residues long. V lost 0 bases, J lost 3 bases, and 5 bases stayed unmatched. Per germline, CDR1 MNHEY and CDR2 SVGAGI. The CDR3 protein is CASSYSTGFFYEQYF. The CDR3 DNA reads TGTGCCAGCAGTTACTCGACAGGGTTTTTCTACGAGCAGTACTTC.

A few counts support this clone. This chain's CDR3 is CASSLGQYEQYF. CDR3 sequence (DNA): TGTGCCAGCAGCTTAGGGCAGTACGAGCAGTACTTC. The chain couples TRBV7-9 to TRBJ2-7; D remains ambiguous. Trimming cost V 1 base and J 4 bases, with 5 bases left between them. The CDR3 consists of 12 residues. Germline assignment: CDR1 SEHNR and CDR2 FQNEAQ (reference sequence).

The CDR3 DNA is TGTGCCAGCAGTTTATCGGGGGCTAGCGGGAGAAGGGGGCATGAGCAGTTCTTC. Its translation: CASSLSGASGRRGHEQFF. The chain uses TRBV27 and TRBJ2-1; 10 positions match TRBD2. Germline V CDR1 and CDR2: MNHEY, SMNVEV (reference sequence). V lost 0 bases, J lost 8 bases, and 13 bases stayed unmatched. The CDR3 covers 18 residues.

The rearrangement joins TRBV5-1 to TRBJ2-3; D call uncertain. Trimming stripped 5 bases from V and 0 bases from J, with 16 bases between. Per germline, CDR1 SGHRS and CDR2 YFSETQ. The length of the CDR3 is 16 residues. The CDR3 sequence: CASSAGLDSSTDTQYF. As DNA, the CDR3 is TGCGCCAGCAGTGCCGGGTTGGATAGCAGCACAGATACGCAGTATTTT.

This clone was picked up one time. V and J are TRBV6-5 and TRBJ1-2; no clear D gene. Trimming took off 10 bases at V and 8 bases at J, with 20 bases between the two ends. Per the germline V gene, CDR1 is MNHEY and CDR2 is SVGAGI. The CDR3 runs 13 residues. The CDR3 protein is CATGRSGVRGYTF. The CDR3 DNA is TGTGCCACCGGACGATCCGGGGTGAGAGGCTACACCTTC.

The chain links TRBV4-2 to TRBJ2-7; a possible D gene is TRBD1 (6 bases). CDR1 and CDR2 from the germline V gene are LGHNA and YNFKEQ. Trimming took off 2 bases at V and 2 bases at J, with 13 bases between the two ends. This CDR3 region has 15 residues. CDR3 bases: TGTGCCAGCAGCCAAACAGGGATTTCGACCTACGAGCAGTACTTC. Amino acids: CASSQTGISTYEQYF.

The V and J genes are TRBV7-9 and TRBJ1-1, with unresolved D. Germline V gene data show CDR1 as SEHNR and CDR2 as FQNEAQ (reference sequence). The germline V and J ends were trimmed by 4 bases and 0 bases, with 12 bases remaining between them. The CDR3 runs 15 residues. The CDR3 region is CASSSGYTMNTEAFF. For the CDR3, the DNA is TGTGCCAGCAGCTCCGGGTACACAATGAACACTGAAGCTTTCTTT. The entire variable domain, with the rest obtained from reference TRBV7-9 and TRBJ1-1, is as follows: DTGVSQNPRHKITKRGQNVTFRCDPISEHNRLYWYRQTLGQGPEFLTYFQNEAQLEKSRLLSDRFSAERPKGSFSTLEIQRTEQGDSAMYLCASSSGYTMNTEAFFGQGTRLTVV.

V gene TRBV7-6 combines with J gene TRBJ2-1, with D unresolved. Trimming removed 5 bases at V and 10 bases at J, with 9 bases between. The CDR3 totals 11 residues. The V gene's germline CDR1 is SGHVS and CDR2 FNYEAQ. The CDR3 loop reads CASSPSSEQFF. The CDR3 region has the DNA TGTGCCAGCAGCCCTAGTTCGGAGCAGTTCTTC.

The CDR3 coding sequence is TGCAGCGTTGGCCCTAAAGTGGGGCCCCCATACAATGAGCAGTTCTTC. Protein: CSVGPKVGPPYNEQFF. V and J are TRBV29-1 and TRBJ2-1, with D possibly being TRBD1 (5 bases). The germline V gene encodes CDR1 SQVTM and CDR2 ANQGSEA. This CDR3 spans 16 amino acids. Trimming cost V 4 bases and J 4 bases, with 20 bases left between them.

There are a few counts of this clone. The rearrangement links TRBV27 to TRBJ2-5; a possible D gene is TRBD2 (5 bases). Germline values: CDR1 MNHEY, CDR2 SMNVEV (reference sequence). This CDR3 spans 14 amino acids. V lost 0 bases, J lost 5 bases, and 10 bases lay in between. This CDR3 is CASSLSGDRETQYF. The CDR3 DNA follows: TGTGCCAGCAGTTTATCCGGGGATCGGGAGACCCAGTACTTC.

The J gene is TRBJ2-5, the V gene TRBV5-6; D might be TRBD1 (6 bases). Trimming took off 3 bases at V and 0 bases at J, with 21 bases between the two ends. Germline V CDR1 and CDR2: SGHDT, YYEEEE. CDR3 length: 18 amino acids. CDR3 bases: TGTGCCAGCAGCTCAACAGGGACCGGAGGATACCACCAAGAGACCCAGTACTTC. Translation gives CASSSTGTGGYHQETQYF.

For this clone: Relative to the germline gene, one junction end is altered; a read error may explain this. V usage is TRBV19 and J usage is TRBJ2-2; maybe TRBD2 (5 bases). This CDR3 is built from 17 residues. Germline V gene sequence: CDR1 LNHDA, CDR2 SQIVND (reference sequence). Here the CDR3 DNA reads TGTGTCAGTAGTATACGCCCATCCCCCCGGGGAACCGGGGAGCTGTTTTTT. Residues: CVSSIRPSPRGTGELFF.

V is TRBV5-1 and J is TRBJ1-2, with 8 positions matching TRBD1. This CDR3 spans 14 amino acids. CDR1 is SGHRS and CDR2 is YFSETQ in the germline V gene. The J segment lost 5 bases and the V segment lost 5 bases, leaving 8 bases of the junction unmatched. CDR3 loop: CASSHSGGPYGYTF. CDR3 nucleotides: TGCGCCAGCAGTCATTCAGGGGGCCCTTATGGCTACACCTTC.